Listed below are T cell receptor beta chains from one sample, sequenced in a study of blood T cells in healthy people across ages. TCRdb processed the 5' RACE reads anew with MiXCR; each CDR3 protein has one entry. The data show fewer than 2 million distinct CDR3 sequences, roughly two fifths seen once. The specimen sequenced was blood. The receptor source for this set is a human donor in good health. CDR3s include the opening cysteine and the closing phenylalanine or tryptophan.

13	TRBV7-2	TRBJ1-5	CASSLGSRQPQHF
13	TRBV5-1	TRBJ2-1	CASSLSMNHEQFF
16	TRBV4-2	TRBJ2-2	CASSQSLLSGPGELFF
14	TRBV6-5	TRBJ1-6	CASTLRGSRTPLHF
14	TRBV5-1	TRBJ1-2	CASSLADGRYGYTF
14	TRBV9	TRBJ2-2	CASREGGSAGELFF
17	TRBV5-5	TRBJ2-7	CASSSRWDRARSYEQYF
18	TRBV21-1	TRBJ1-5	CASSKRSRAVNSNQPQHF
14	TRBV15	TRBJ2-3	CATSRDRPLDTQYF
14	TRBV12-3/TRBV12-4	TRBJ2-5	CASSGGTYQETQYF
16	TRBV7-2	TRBJ1-5	CASSLYSGGSDQPQHF
15	TRBV27	TRBJ1-1	CASRPAGQGNTEAFF
15	TRBV11-2	TRBJ2-7	CASSSPIQGLYEQYF
15	TRBV5-1	TRBJ2-2	CASSRTGFNGGELFF
16	TRBV27	TRBJ1-1	CASSLVGGEFNTEAFF
12	TRBV5-1	TRBJ2-7	CASWDQNYEQYF
16	TRBV3-1	TRBJ2-1	CASSQTPGTSFNEQFF
15	TRBV7-8	TRBJ2-1	CASSPAGTGVNEQFF
15	TRBV5-5	TRBJ2-3	CASSHLGEEADTQYF
14	TRBV29-1	TRBJ2-5	CSVLYLSLQETQYF
13	TRBV20-1	TRBJ1-2	CSALGQLDYGYTF
15	TRBV6-4	TRBJ1-4	CASRSQGSTNEKLFF
13	TRBV7-2	TRBJ1-2	CAINDRDFYGYTF
16	TRBV7-3	TRBJ2-1	CASSLTPPPPENEQFF
14	TRBV5-4	TRBJ1-2	CASSLGYGSLGYTF
13	TRBV27	TRBJ2-2	CASSLSIAGELFF
15	TRBV7-6	TRBJ2-3	CASSQWTGSRDTQYF
14	TRBV20-1	TRBJ1-4	CSAKDRVSAEKLFF
14	TRBV7-9	TRBJ1-1	CASTNPTRNTEAFF
17	TRBV20-1	TRBJ2-1	CSARPRTGSSKGNEQFF
13	TRBV3-1	TRBJ1-1	CASSQDSKLEAFF
15	TRBV5-1	TRBJ1-4	CASSFLTGGNEKLFF
17	TRBV6-2/TRBV6-3	TRBJ2-3	CASSYPSGSVIADTQYF
14	TRBV6-6	TRBJ1-2	CVTVGTGGGYGYTF
14	TRBV5-1	TRBJ2-3	CASSFGEATDTQYF
17	TRBV6-2/TRBV6-3	TRBJ2-1	CATRGLAGFSSYNEQFF
13	TRBV5-1	TRBJ2-7	CASKLGLSYEQYF
15	TRBV21-1	TRBJ1-5	CASRPGMRSNQPQHF
12	TRBV5-4	TRBJ1-2	CASSLELTGYTF
13	TRBV6-5	TRBJ2-4	CASRLGPAGEQYF
14	TRBV6-2/TRBV6-3	TRBJ1-1	CASSYPQEGLEAFF
16	TRBV12-3/TRBV12-4	TRBJ2-2	CASSFGRILIRGELFF
15	TRBV5-1	TRBJ2-1	CASSLGFVGYNEQFF
13	TRBV6-2/TRBV6-3	TRBJ2-7	CASSYLPEYEQYF
16	TRBV27	TRBJ2-1	CASSLSTGVVYNEQFF
15	TRBV6-5	TRBJ1-2	CASSYPVGQNYGYTF
14	TRBV2	-	CASRSGTGVNEQYF
13	TRBV7-7	TRBJ2-7	CASSKDRVGEQYF
14	TRBV18	TRBJ1-4	CASSPGATNEKLFF
14	TRBV6-6	TRBJ2-5	CASRSNRDQETQYF
17	TRBV5-1	TRBJ2-1	CASSLPLLAGQGNEQFF
15	TRBV9	TRBJ2-7	CAGSLYPGQGYEQYF
15	TRBV20-1	TRBJ2-7	CSARELVEVPYEQYF